The 22 T cell receptor beta chains presented below share a single source sample, sequenced in a study of blood T cell repertoires in COVID-19. Only in-frame clones appear in the TCRdb table, and some are missing; sequencing was by immunoSEQ multiplex PCR. The sample has fewer than 350,000 clones, under 90% seen once; the top ten hold around 4.8%. The sample was PBMCs or T cells enriched from blood (not recorded which). These receptors originate from a man aged 60 to 75 who had recovered from COVID-19.

The rearrangement uses TRBV10-3 and TRBJ2-7, with a weak D call TRBD1 (5 bases). The CDR3 length is 13 residues. Between the trimmed V and J ends, which lost 6 bases and 1 base, there was a span of 10 bases. Germline values: CDR1 ENHRY, CDR2 SYGVKD. The CDR3 DNA reads as TGTGCCATCAGCCCGGCAGGGTCCTACGAGCAGTACTTC. It specifies CAISPAGSYEQYF.

This clone occurred a few times. The rearrangement uses TRBV13 and TRBJ1-6, with D unresolved. Trimming took off 4 bases at V and 2 bases at J, with 12 bases between the two ends. Germline-derived CDR1 and CDR2 are PRHDT and FYEKMQ (reference sequence). The CDR3 covers 16 residues. CDR3 nucleotides: TGTGCCAGCAGCTACGTCACCGGGACCTATAATTCACCCCTCCACTTT. It translates to CASSYVTGTYNSPLHF.

This clone appeared a single time. The chain is built from TRBV7-9 and TRBJ1-2; 8 bases line up with TRBD1. Trimming cost V 2 bases and J 4 bases; bases outside gene matches: 12. Germline V gene sequence: CDR1 SEHNR, CDR2 FQNEAQ (reference sequence). The CDR3 consists of 17 residues. The CDR3 reads CASSLNRGTGKSYGYTF. For the CDR3, the DNA is TGTGCCAGCAGCTTAAACCGGGGGACAGGCAAATCCTATGGCTACACCTTC.

The CDR3 DNA sequence: TGTGCCAGCAGCCCCGAGCTTTATGGCTACACCTTC. It encodes CASSPELYGYTF. The rearrangement uses TRBV7-2 and TRBJ1-2, with D uncertain. Deletions cut 5 bases from V and 5 bases from J, with 9 bases between. The CDR3 loop spans 12 amino acids. The germline gives CDR1 SGHTA, CDR2 FQGNSA.

This clone was recorded only once. The CDR3 reads CASSQEAYSQPQHF. DNA of the CDR3: TGCGCCAGCAGCCAAGAGGCATACAGTCAGCCCCAGCATTTT. J is TRBJ1-5 and V is TRBV4-3; D is unclear. The V end was cut by 0 bases, the J end by 6 bases, with 9 bases between. The length of the CDR3 is 14 residues. Germline V gene data show CDR1 as LGHNA and CDR2 as YSLEER.

The table lists this clone with a count of one. The chain combines TRBV19 with TRBJ2-1, with D perhaps matching TRBD2 (6 bases). The V end lost 3 bases, the J end lost 3 bases, and 12 bases lay between the germline ends. Germline V gene sequence: CDR1 LNHDA, CDR2 SQIVND (reference sequence). This CDR3 region has 15 residues. CDR3 sequence (DNA): TGTGCCAGTAGTATTCCAGGGAGGAACTACAATGAGCAGTTCTTC. This gives the protein CASSIPGRNYNEQFF.

This chain connects TRBV6-6 to TRBJ2-3, with 9 positions matching TRBD2. Per germline, CDR1 MNHNY and CDR2 SVGAGI (reference sequence). The CDR3 extends over 13 amino acids. V lost 7 bases to trimming and J lost 4 bases; unmatched junction nucleotides: 3. CDR3: CASTPSGADTQYF. The CDR3 DNA sequence: TGTGCCAGCACTCCTAGCGGGGCAGATACGCAGTATTTT.

The rearrangement links TRBV7-8 to TRBJ1-2; D is unresolved. V gave up 5 bases and J gave up 2 bases, with 15 bases separating them. CDR3 length equals 15 residues. CDR1 is SGHVS, CDR2 FQNEAQ, per germline. The chain's CDR3 is CASSPRSGQNYGYTF. The CDR3 DNA reads as TGTGCCAGCAGCCCCCGGTCAGGCCAAAACTATGGCTACACCTTC.

In this sample, this clone turned up a few times. The chain has TRBV18 and TRBJ1-2; possibly TRBD1 for D (6 bases). The V gene's germline CDR1 is KGHSH and CDR2 LQKENI. The CDR3 length is 17 residues. Trimming pared 1 base from V and 0 bases from J, leaving 15 bases between. Here the CDR3 reads CASSPRPGEGTNYGYTF. CDR3 in DNA: TGTGCCAGCTCACCACGGCCAGGGGAAGGCACTAACTATGGCTACACCTTC.

The chain links TRBV28 to TRBJ2-2, with 11 bases aligning to TRBD1. CDR3 size: 18 residues. V was pared by 7 bases and J by 3 bases, with 13 bases of the junction left unmatched. CDR1 MDHEN and CDR2 SYDVKM come from the germline V gene. This CDR3 reads CASIASLRTGGDTGELFF. The CDR3 DNA is TGTGCCAGCATTGCCTCCTTAAGGACAGGGGGCGACACCGGGGAGCTGTTTTTT.

This chain links TRBV13 with TRBJ1-2; no clear D. V lost 3 bases, J lost 4 bases, and 9 bases lay in between. Germline V gives CDR1 PRHDT, CDR2 FYEKMQ (reference sequence). CDR3 length: 13 residues. The CDR3 coding sequence is TGTGCCAGCAGCTTTCCGTCCTCCTATGGCTACACCTTC. Protein product: CASSFPSSYGYTF.

The chain employs TRBV5-5 and TRBJ2-3; 11 bases align to TRBD1. Per germline, CDR1 SGHKS and CDR2 YYEKEE (reference sequence). The CDR3 covers 16 residues. Unmatched junction bases numbered 14, after V lost 4 bases and J lost 10 bases. For the CDR3, the DNA is TGTGCCAGCAGCATCACCGGGACAGGGGGACATAGTGCGCAGTATTTT. Translation gives CASSITGTGGHSAQYF.

The rearrangement links TRBV18 to TRBJ2-7, with D maybe TRBD1 (6 bases). Germline-derived CDR1 and CDR2 are KGHSH and LQKENI. The V end lost 3 bases, the J end lost 2 bases, and 14 bases lay between the germline ends. The CDR3 is 15 amino acids. CDR3 amino acids: CASSPRGGVTYEQYF. CDR3 coding DNA: TGTGCCAGCTCACCCCGAGGGGGTGTTACCTACGAGCAGTACTTC.

This CDR3 reads CASSPFQGASYNEQFF. CDR3 nucleotide sequence: TGTGCCAGCAGCCCCTTTCAGGGGGCCTCCTACAATGAGCAGTTCTTC. The V and J genes are TRBV7-6 and TRBJ2-1; 8 nucleotides agree with TRBD1. The V gene end was trimmed by 5 bases and the J gene end by 0 bases; junction bases not matched to a gene: 6. From germline, CDR1 is SGHVS and CDR2 FNYEAQ. The CDR3 consists of 16 residues.

This clone came up once. The V gene is TRBV3-1 (or the pseudogene TRBV3-2), the J gene TRBJ2-4, with 11 positions matching TRBD2. The trim removed 3 bases at V and 6 bases at J, leaving 16 bases unmatched. CDR1 and CDR2 (germline): LGHDT, YNNKEL (reference sequence). This CDR3 spans 19 amino acids. In DNA, the CDR3 is TGTGCCAGCAGCCAGGATGGGAGGGGGCTAGCGGGAGGTTTAAACATTCAGTACTTC. Translating gives CASSQDGRGLAGGLNIQYF.

The J gene is TRBJ2-1, the V gene TRBV12-5, with TRBD2 matching 16 bases. V was clipped by 5 bases and J by 7 bases; unmatched bases: 8. CDR1 LGHNT and CDR2 FRNRAP come from the germline V gene. The CDR3 loop spans 17 amino acids. CDR3 coding DNA: TGTGCTAGTGGTCCGGGACTAGCGGGAGGGCCGGTTAATGAGCAGTTCTTC. Its translation: CASGPGLAGGPVNEQFF.

The V gene is TRBV11-2, the J gene TRBJ2-3; 11 bases match TRBD1. This CDR3 spans 15 amino acids. The V segment lost 3 bases and the J segment 4 bases; nucleotides outside the gene matches: 3. In germline, CDR1 is SGHAT, CDR2 FQNNGV. CDR3: CASSLDRGRPDTQYF. The CDR3 DNA reads as TGTGCCAGCAGCTTGGACAGGGGGCGCCCAGATACGCAGTATTTT.

V and J are TRBV28 and TRBJ1-6; 7 nucleotides align to TRBD1. Germline V lookup: CDR1 MDHEN, CDR2 SYDVKM. The CDR3 has 14 residues. Trimming cost V 3 bases and J 9 bases; bases outside gene matches: 5. In DNA, the CDR3 is TGTGCCAGCAGTTTGAGGGGGCTGGTTTCACCCCTCCACTTT. It translates to CASSLRGLVSPLHF.

The chain carries TRBV11-3 and TRBJ2-1; 9 nucleotides agree with TRBD2. The CDR3 has 15 residues. Germline assignment: CDR1 SGHNT and CDR2 YENEEA. V was clipped by 4 bases and J by 5 bases; unmatched bases: 6. In DNA, the CDR3 is TGTGCCAGCAGCTCCGGGACTAGCCTACACAATGAGCAGTTCTTC. As protein: CASSSGTSLHNEQFF.

The chain employs TRBV7-9 and TRBJ2-1, with 13 bases identical to TRBD2. From germline, CDR1 is SEHNR and CDR2 FQNEAQ (reference sequence). V was clipped by 5 bases and J by 7 bases; unmatched bases: 8. The CDR3 is 16 amino acids. CDR3: CASSGGLAGAENEQFF. DNA for the CDR3: TGTGCCAGCAGCGGTGGACTAGCGGGAGCTGAGAATGAGCAGTTCTTC.

This clone was recorded a few times. V usage is TRBV12-5 and J usage is TRBJ1-1; no firm D call. The germline gives CDR1 LGHNT, CDR2 FRNRAP. The ends were cut back, 1 base at V and 2 bases at J, with 5 bases in the middle. The CDR3 loop spans 13 amino acids. The CDR3 sequence: CASGLGPNTEAFF. As DNA, the CDR3 is TGTGCTAGTGGTTTGGGGCCTAACACTGAAGCTTTCTTT.

The chain has TRBV19 and TRBJ1-2; the match to TRBD1 covers 10 bases. The CDR3 totals 16 residues. V trimming: 4 bases; J trimming: 7 bases; junction bases outside the gene matches: 12. From germline, CDR1 is LNHDA and CDR2 SQIVND (reference sequence). The CDR3 sequence: CASSRKDRGSHSGYTF. DNA for the CDR3: TGTGCCAGTAGTAGAAAGGACAGGGGGTCTCACTCTGGCTACACCTTC.